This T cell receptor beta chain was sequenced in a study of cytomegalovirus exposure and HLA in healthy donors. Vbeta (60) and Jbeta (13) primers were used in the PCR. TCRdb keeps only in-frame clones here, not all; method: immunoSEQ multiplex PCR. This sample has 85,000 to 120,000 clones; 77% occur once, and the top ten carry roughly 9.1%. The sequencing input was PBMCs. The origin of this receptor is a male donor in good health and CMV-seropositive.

The CDR3 protein is CATSRDPGNSGNTIYF. The CDR3 DNA is TGTGCCACCAGCAGGGACCCAGGGAATTCTGGAAACACCATATATTTT. The chain couples TRBV15 to TRBJ1-3, with D possibly TRBD1 on 5 matching bases. The CDR3 is 16 amino acids. V lost 3 bases, J lost 1 base, and 13 bases lay in between. CDR1 and CDR2 from the germline V gene are LNHNV and YYDKDF (reference sequence).